These 23 T cell receptor beta chains were all obtained from the same sample, sequenced in a study of blood T cell repertoires in COVID-19 (dated by TCRdb to the early 2020s). Libraries were constructed by the immunoSEQ multiplex PCR assay. TCRdb provides this immuneACCESS table in a form limited to in-frame rearrangements. Some clones are lacking; in checked studies, under half of them reflect an unresolved V gene, and why the rest are absent is not known. This sample gives hundreds of thousands of clones in total; around nine tenths of them show up just once. The ten most abundant clones make up around 1.4% of the sample. Sequenced: peripheral blood. The receptors derive from a man aged 65 to 85 with acute or convalescent COVID-19.

This clone was counted once. V is TRBV7-8 and J is TRBJ1-1, with 7 bases that match TRBD1. V gave up 4 bases and J gave up 1 base; unmatched junction bases: 3. From germline, CDR1 is SGHVS and CDR2 FQNEAQ. This CDR3 contains 14 residues. This CDR3 is CASSYGQANTEAFF. Here the CDR3 DNA reads TGTGCCAGCAGCTACGGACAGGCGAACACTGAAGCTTTCTTT.

The chain recombines TRBV7-9 with TRBJ2-1; a weak D match, TRBD2 (6 bases). Germline lookup yields CDR1 SEHNR and CDR2 FQNEAQ (reference sequence). This CDR3 is built from 16 residues. V lost 5 bases to trimming and J lost 0 bases, with 14 bases between them. This CDR3 reads CASSRGLRSSYNEQFF. The CDR3, as DNA: TGTGCCAGCAGCAGGGGACTCCGAAGCTCCTACAATGAGCAGTTCTTC.

This chain links TRBV18 with TRBJ1-1, with 9 bases that match TRBD1. Germline values: CDR1 KGHSH, CDR2 LQKENI. CDR3 length: 14 amino acids. V was clipped by 3 bases and J by 5 bases; unmatched bases: 4. The CDR3: CASSPTTGGTEAFF. CDR3 coding DNA: TGTGCCAGCTCACCGACGACAGGGGGGACTGAAGCTTTCTTT. The entire variable domain, with the rest obtained from reference TRBV18 and TRBJ1-1, is as follows: NAGVMQNPRHLVRRRGQEARLRCSPMKGHSHVYWYRQLPEEGLKFMVYLQKENIIDESGMPKERFSAEFPKEGPSILRIQQVVRGDSAAYFCASSPTTGGTEAFFGQGTRLTVV.

The chain joins TRBV6-5 to TRBJ2-1; TRBD2 agrees at 10 bases. Trimming removed 0 bases from V and 6 bases from J; junction bases left unmatched: 5. This CDR3 has 16 amino acids. Germline-derived CDR1 and CDR2 are MNHEY and SVGAGI. In DNA form, the CDR3 reads TGTGCCAGCAGTTACTCTCCTAGCGGGAGAGGCAATGAGCAGTTCTTC. Amino acid sequence: CASSYSPSGRGNEQFF.

This sequence joins TRBV14 and TRBJ1-1; 7 bases are shared with TRBD1. The ends lost 4 bases at V and 1 base at J; junction bases unmatched: 6. The CDR3 runs 15 residues. The germline V gene encodes CDR1 SGHDN and CDR2 FVKESK. CDR3 protein: CASSRFGTANTEAFF. The CDR3 coding sequence is TGTGCCAGCAGCCGCTTTGGGACAGCGAACACTGAAGCTTTCTTT. The full variable domain, its missing parts supplied by reference TRBV14 and TRBJ1-1, is EAGVTQFPSHSVIEKGQTVTLRCDPISGHDNLYWYRRVMGKEIKFLLHFVKESKQDESGMPNNRFLAERTGGTYSTLKVQPAELEDSGVYFCASSRFGTANTEAFFGQGTRLTVV.

To note about this clone: Within the sample, other DNA sequences also encode this same CDR3. The V gene is TRBV3-1 (or the pseudogene TRBV3-2), the J gene TRBJ2-7, with D uncertain. Per germline, CDR1 LGHDT and CDR2 YNNKEL (reference sequence). V was clipped by 5 bases and J by 5 bases, with 7 bases between them. CDR3 length: 11 amino acids. The CDR3 loop is CASSYRDEQYF. CDR3 DNA sequence: TGTGCCAGCAGCTACCGGGACGAGCAGTACTTC.

The rearrangement uses TRBV7-9 and TRBJ2-1; 11 bases map to TRBD1. Germline V gene data show CDR1 as SEHNR and CDR2 as FQNEAQ (reference sequence). Trimming at V came to 5 bases and at J to 9 bases, leaving 9 bases not matched to a gene. The CDR3 has 15 residues. CDR3 in DNA: TGTGCCAGCAGCCCGGGACAGGGGGAGGCTGTTGAGCAGTTCTTC. Translating it yields CASSPGQGEAVEQFF.

The chain recombines TRBV5-1 with TRBJ1-4, with D maybe TRBD1 (6 bases). Trimming took 5 bases from V and 5 from J, leaving 13 bases between them. The CDR3 is 14 amino acids. The germline V gene encodes CDR1 SGHRS and CDR2 YFSETQ. The CDR3 sequence: CASSITGSNEKLFF. CDR3 in DNA: TGCGCCAGCAGTATTACAGGGAGCAATGAAAAACTGTTTTTT.

The chain links TRBV9 to TRBJ2-3, with 9 bases matching TRBD2. V was pared by 3 bases and J by 4 bases, with 9 bases of the junction left unmatched. The length of the CDR3 is 16 residues. Germline CDR1 SGDLS, CDR2 YYNGEE. The CDR3, as DNA: TGTGCCAGCAGCGCCTCGGGGCGGGAGGGATCAGATACGCAGTATTTT. The encoded protein is CASSASGREGSDTQYF.

The chain recombines TRBV6-5 with TRBJ1-2, with 7 bases identical to TRBD1. This CDR3 spans 15 amino acids. Trimming removed 0 bases from V and 6 bases from J; junction bases left unmatched: 7. Germline V gene lookup returns CDR1 MNHEY and CDR2 SVGAGI. Here the CDR3 reads CASSYSGGGGHGYTF. The CDR3 DNA is TGTGCCAGCAGTTACTCGGGTGGAGGGGGCCATGGCTACACCTTC.

The chain has TRBV10-3 and TRBJ1-4; unclear D gene. V lost 0 bases and J 8 bases, leaving 7 bases between the germline ends. The CDR3 covers 13 residues. CDR1 and CDR2 (germline): ENHRY, SYGVKD. CDR3 sequence reads: CAISESAKEKLFF. DNA of the CDR3: TGTGCCATCAGTGAGTCAGCGAAAGAAAAACTGTTTTTT.

This chain uses TRBV28 with TRBJ2-3; D remains unclear. Germline lookup yields CDR1 MDHEN and CDR2 SYDVKM. The CDR3 is 12 amino acids. Trimming took 4 bases from V and 3 from J, leaving 5 bases between them. The CDR3 nucleotides read TGTGCCAGCAGTTCCCTTACAGATACGCAGTATTTT. Amino acid sequence: CASSSLTDTQYF.

About this clone itself: Germline is not matched at one junction end, which may reflect a read error. The chain employs TRBV6-1 and TRBJ1-4, with D tentatively TRBD1 (6 bases). This CDR3 has 13 residues. Germline V CDR1 and CDR2: MNHNS, SASEGT. CDR3: CASSEYRDDKLFF. DNA for the CDR3: TGTGCCAGCAGTGAATACAGGGATGACAAACTGTTTTTT.

The J gene is TRBJ2-7, the V gene TRBV3-1 (or the pseudogene TRBV3-2); 8 bases line up with TRBD1. This CDR3 has 13 amino acids. The V gene end was trimmed by 6 bases and the J gene end by 3 bases; junction bases not matched to a gene: 4. The germline gives CDR1 LGHDT, CDR2 YNNKEL (reference sequence). The CDR3 DNA follows: TGTGCCAGCAGACCGACAGGGGTCTACGAGCAGTACTTC. It is translated as CASRPTGVYEQYF.

Comment on this clone: One end of the junction fails to match germline, which may point to a read error. V and J are TRBV6-1 and TRBJ1-1; a possible D gene is TRBD1 (5 bases). CDR1 and CDR2 from the germline V gene are MNHNS and SASEGT. The CDR3 spans 11 residues. In DNA form, the CDR3 reads TGTGCCAGCAGGGAAGACAGTGAAGCTTTCTTT. This encodes CASREDSEAFF.

The genes are TRBV6-5 and TRBJ1-6; 7 bases line up with TRBD1. This CDR3 comprises 14 residues. Germline CDR1 reads MNHEY; CDR2 reads SVGAGI. V lost 6 bases to trimming and J lost 8 bases; unmatched junction nucleotides: 7. The CDR3 nucleotides are TGTGCCAGCAGGTATGGGACAGCACATTCACCCCTCCACTTT. As protein: CASRYGTAHSPLHF.

This clone showed up just a few times. The chain has TRBV5-1 and TRBJ2-1, with 10 nucleotides matching TRBD1. The CDR3 covers 14 residues. Germline V CDR1 and CDR2: SGHRS, YFSETQ. With 6 bases clipped from V and 4 bases from J, the junction kept 4 bases outside the gene matches. The CDR3 here is CASKPGQGYNEQFF. Written as DNA, the CDR3 is TGCGCCAGCAAACCGGGACAGGGGTACAATGAGCAGTTCTTC.

The chain combines TRBV6-5 with TRBJ2-7; no clear D gene. The CDR3 is 15 residues long. V lost 0 bases, J lost 2 bases, and 11 bases lay in between. Per the germline V gene, CDR1 is MNHEY and CDR2 is SVGAGI. The CDR3 bases are TGTGCCAGCAGTTACTCCGCCAGGATCGCCTACGAGCAGTACTTC. It yields the protein CASSYSARIAYEQYF.

The CDR3 DNA is TGTGCCAGCAGTGAAGTATCTAGGACCGGGGAGCTGTTTTTT. Encoded protein: CASSEVSRTGELFF. The chain has TRBV6-1 and TRBJ2-2; unclear D gene. The CDR3 is 14 amino acids. Germline CDR1 reads MNHNS; CDR2 reads SASEGT. The ends were cut back, 1 base at V and 5 bases at J, with 8 bases in the middle.

The chain uses TRBV5-1 and TRBJ2-1; D unresolved. The CDR3 length is 14 residues. V lost 5 bases and J 0 bases, leaving 9 bases between the germline ends. Germline V gene data show CDR1 as SGHRS and CDR2 as YFSETQ. The CDR3 reads CASSESPSYNEQFF. CDR3 coding DNA: TGCGCCAGCAGTGAGTCCCCCTCCTACAATGAGCAGTTCTTC.

This chain connects TRBV29-1 to TRBJ1-1, with 9 bases lining up with TRBD1. The ends lost 5 bases at V and 7 bases at J; junction bases unmatched: 14. Germline V gives CDR1 SQVTM, CDR2 ANQGSEA. The CDR3 length is 15 residues. The CDR3, as DNA: TGCAGCGTTAAGGGGACAGGGATGGGGCCAGGTGAAGCTTTCTTT. Translated: CSVKGTGMGPGEAFF.

The sample holds a few counts of this clone. The genes are TRBV15 and TRBJ1-5, with TRBD1 matching over 7 bases. Germline trimming cut 3 bases from V and 4 bases from J; bases unmatched to any gene: 6. CDR1 is LNHNV, CDR2 YYDKDF, per germline (reference sequence). This CDR3 has 15 amino acids. The CDR3 DNA follows: TGTGCCACCAGCAGGGCCCCAGGGGGTAATCAGCCCCAGCATTTT. Translated: CATSRAPGGNQPQHF.

As to this clone: One junction end disagrees with the germline gene, perhaps due to a read error. The chain joins TRBV7-2 to TRBJ1-2; D gene ambiguous. Germline V CDR1 and CDR2: SGHTA, FQGNSA. CDR3 length: 13 amino acids. This CDR3 reads CASSLIQSGLAAF. CDR3 sequence (DNA): TGTGCCAGCAGCTTGATCCAAAGCGGGTTAGCCGCCTTC.